The clone carrying this T cell receptor beta chain has a count of ten or more. TCRdb passed the RT-PCR reads through MiXCR, listing each CDR3 protein once. The repertoire holds about 680,000 distinct CDR3 sequences, with more than 13% as singletons. J lost 3 bases, V lost 3 bases, and 5 bases had no gene match. This CDR3 is 14 amino acids long. Looked up from germline, CDR1 is MNHEY and CDR2 is SMNVEV (reference sequence). Input material: memory CD4+ T cells from blood. The V call is TRBV27, the J call TRBJ2-7; 7 bases are shared with TRBD2. The receptor was derived from a female donor in good health, serving as a healthy control. CDR3 in DNA: TGTGCCAGCAGTTTTGGGGCGGGGGTCTACGAGCAGTACTTC. Translating it yields CASSFGAGVYEQYF.